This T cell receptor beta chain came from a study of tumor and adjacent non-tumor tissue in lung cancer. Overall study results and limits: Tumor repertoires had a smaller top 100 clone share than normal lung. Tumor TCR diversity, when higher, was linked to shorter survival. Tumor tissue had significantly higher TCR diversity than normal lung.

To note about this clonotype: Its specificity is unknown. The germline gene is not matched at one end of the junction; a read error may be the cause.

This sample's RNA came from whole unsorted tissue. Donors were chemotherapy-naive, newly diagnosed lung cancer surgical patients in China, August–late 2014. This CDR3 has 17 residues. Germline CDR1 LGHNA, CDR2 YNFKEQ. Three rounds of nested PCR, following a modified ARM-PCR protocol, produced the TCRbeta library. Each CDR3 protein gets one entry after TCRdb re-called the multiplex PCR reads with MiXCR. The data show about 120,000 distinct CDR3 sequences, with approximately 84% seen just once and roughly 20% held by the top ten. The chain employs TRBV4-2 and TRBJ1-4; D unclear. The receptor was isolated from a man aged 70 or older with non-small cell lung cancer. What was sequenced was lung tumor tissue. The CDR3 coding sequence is TGTGCCAGCAGCCAAGTACCGTTGTGGGTAACTAATGAAAAACTGTTATTT. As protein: CASSQVPLWVTNEKLLF.